This TCR beta chain came from a study of tumor-infiltrating lymphocytes in oesophageal squamous cell carcinoma. V shed 3 bases and J shed 4 bases, with 10 bases lying between them. This CDR3 is built from 14 residues. Germline CDR1 and CDR2: SNHLY and FYNNEI. One entry per CDR3 protein, called by TCRdb with MiXCR from the PCR reads. This repertoire shows 15,000 to 20,000 distinct CDR3 sequences, around 40% found once; its top ten account for approximately 41%. This clonotype was detected only a few times. This chain joins TRBV2 and TRBJ1-3; TRBD1 is a possible D gene (6 bases). The sequenced sample consisted of esophageal tumor tissue. The receptor was derived from a male donor with esophageal squamous cell carcinoma. CDR3 bases: TGTGCCAGCAGTGAGGGACAACGGGGAAACACCATATATTTT. It yields the protein CASSEGQRGNTIYF.